Each of the 2 T cell receptor beta chains below was sequenced from the same sample in a study of cytomegalovirus exposure and HLA in healthy donors. A multiplex PCR was run with 60 Vbeta primers and 13 Jbeta primers. The data were produced by immunoSEQ multiplex PCR, yet TCRdb's version contains in-frame clones alone and is incomplete. The sample includes 120,000 or so clones, about 80% of them seen just once. Sequences were obtained from PBMCs. The origin of the receptors is a male donor in good health and CMV-seronegative.

A word on this clone: The limits of the CDR3 on the DNA are not certain, so only TCRdb's listed CDR3 is given. This rearrangement joins TRBV5-4 to TRBJ2-7; the table calls TRBD1, which could not be checked here. With termini counted, the CDR3 has 14 amino acids. Germline loops: CDR1 SGHNT, CDR2 YYREEE (reference sequence). The CDR3: CASSFQVSSYEQYF.

This chain connects TRBV5-5 to TRBJ1-2, with no clear D. The CDR3 contains 15 residues. Germline V gene lookup returns CDR1 SGHKS and CDR2 YYEKEE (reference sequence). Trimming pared 1 base from V and 4 bases from J, leaving 14 bases between. The CDR3 nucleotides are TGTGCCAGCAGCTTGTCAGGCCCTCAGGCCTATGGCTACACCTTC. This encodes CASSLSGPQAYGYTF.